This is a list of T cell receptor beta chains from one sample in a study of control samples from healthy donors and cancer patients. Using immunoSEQ multiplex PCR, the repertoire was profiled, and TCRdb retains in-frame clones only, with some absent. The table includes about 130,000 clones, about 91% detected once. Material for sequencing was blood. These receptors were obtained from a young man in good health. The CDR3 runs from the conserved cysteine through the conserved F or W. Each record gives: CDR3 length, V gene, D gene, J gene, clone size, CDR3 protein, CDR3 DNA. A D gene is named only where the DNA matches it firmly. Size is stated for part of the rows, as once, few or many counts, or as a class when the clone is expanded.

>14|TRBV7-9|TRBD1|TRBJ2-7|.
CASSSGTGYDEQYF
TGTGCCAGCAGCTCAGGGACAGGGTACGACGAGCAGTACTTC
>14|TRBV5-6|.|TRBJ1-5|.
CASSSGGPHQPQHF
TGTGCCAGCAGCTCTGGGGGTCCTCATCAGCCCCAGCATTTT
>16|TRBV30|.|TRBJ1-6|.
CAWSDRGFTYNSPLHF
TGTGCCTGGAGTGACCGGGGATTTACCTATAATTCACCCCTCCACTTT
>14|TRBV2|.|TRBJ2-4|.
CASSDRGAKNIQYF
TGTGCCAGCAGTGATAGGGGGGCCAAAAACATTCAGTACTTC
>16|TRBV5-1|.|TRBJ1-5|.
CASSLGGNFGGQPQHF
TGCGCCAGCAGCTTGGGGGGGAATTTTGGTGGTCAGCCCCAGCATTTT
>15|TRBV5-1|.|TRBJ1-2|.
CASSFGPLGEAGYTF
TGCGCCAGCAGCTTCGGGCCCCTAGGGGAGGCTGGCTACACCTTC
>14|TRBV5-4|TRBD2|TRBJ2-1|.
CASSSTSGGDEQFF
TGTGCCAGCAGCTCGACTAGCGGGGGGGATGAGCAGTTCTTC
>15|TRBV5-1|.|TRBJ2-1|.
CASSLTADSYNEQFF
TGCGCCAGCAGCTTGACGGCTGATTCCTACAATGAGCAGTTCTTC
>18|TRBV19|TRBD1|TRBJ2-2|few
CASSIDLPTGGNTGELFF
TGTGCCAGTAGTATAGACCTACCGACAGGGGGGAACACCGGGGAGCTGTTTTTT
>11|TRBV12-3/TRBV12-4|.|TRBJ1-1|.
CASSGTHEAFF
TGTGCCAGCAGTGGGACGCATGAAGCTTTCTTT
>15|TRBV19|TRBD1|TRBJ1-6|.
CASSTTGGFNSPLHF
TGTGCCAGTAGTACAACAGGGGGCTTCAATTCACCCCTCCACTTT
>16|TRBV4-1|TRBD1|TRBJ1-2|.
CASSQPRTGGNYGYTF
TGCGCCAGCAGCCAACCAAGGACAGGGGGTAACTATGGCTACACCTTC
>18|TRBV7-6|.|TRBJ1-1|.
CASTKRAGGPPRNTEAFF
TGTGCCAGCACCAAGCGGGCCGGGGGACCCCCCAGGAACACTGAAGCTTTCTTT
>14|TRBV9|TRBD1|TRBJ1-2|.
CASSLQGVGYGYTF
TGTGCCAGCAGCTTACAGGGGGTGGGGTATGGCTACACCTTC
>15|TRBV7-8|TRBD2|TRBJ2-3|.
CASSFGTSEADTQYF
TGTGCCAGCAGCTTTGGGACTAGCGAAGCAGATACGCAGTATTTT
>16|TRBV5-1|TRBD1|TRBJ2-5|.
CASSLVATGGLKTQYF
TGCGCCAGCAGCTTGGTGGCGACAGGGGGCTTGAAGACCCAGTACTTC
>17|TRBV19|.|TRBJ1-3|.
CASRGRYSGTSGNTIYF
TGTGCCAGTAGGGGGCGGTACTCTGGGACCTCTGGAAACACCATATATTTT
>16|TRBV5-1|TRBD1|TRBJ2-7|.
CASSLAIDRDLGEQYF
TGCGCCAGCAGCTTGGCGATCGACAGGGATCTTGGTGAGCAGTACTTC
>15|TRBV11-2|TRBD1|TRBJ1-1|once
CASSSVDRRNTEAFF
TGTGCCAGCAGCTCTGTGGACAGGAGGAACACTGAAGCTTTCTTT
>17|TRBV23-1|TRBD1|TRBJ2-5|.
CASSQEPRDRVEETQYF
TGCGCCAGCAGTCAAGAACCCCGGGACAGGGTAGAAGAGACCCAGTACTTC
>14|TRBV7-9|.|TRBJ1-2|.
CASSLERVHYGYTF
TGTGCCAGCAGCTTAGAGCGCGTCCACTATGGCTACACCTTC
>12|TRBV30|.|TRBJ1-1|.
CAWKNLRVGAFF
TGTGCCTGGAAAAACTTAAGGGTTGGGGCTTTCTTT
>13|TRBV6-5|.|TRBJ1-1|.
CASSYGSITEAFF
TGTGCCAGCAGTTACGGCAGTATTACTGAAGCTTTCTTT
>14|TRBV5-1|.|TRBJ2-5|.
CASSPSRVRETQYF
TGCGCCAGCAGCCCTAGCAGGGTGCGGGAGACCCAGTACTTC
>13|TRBV6-1|TRBD1|TRBJ2-7|.
CASSEGQGREQYF
TGTGCCAGCAGTGAAGGACAGGGCAGAGAGCAGTACTTC
>14|TRBV5-4|.|TRBJ1-2|.
CASSFWTADYGYTF
TGTGCCAGCAGCTTTTGGACAGCCGACTATGGCTACACCTTC
>16|TRBV7-3|.|TRBJ2-7|.
CASSLTGGSGSGEQYF
TGTGCCAGCAGCTTAACCGGGGGATCTGGATCCGGGGAGCAGTACTTC
>15|TRBV11-2|.|TRBJ1-4|once
CASTLGGAGNEKLFF
TGTGCCAGCACTCTCGGGGGGGCTGGTAATGAAAAACTGTTTTTT
>11|TRBV20-1|.|TRBJ2-7|.
CSASRGGEQYF
TGCAGTGCCAGCAGAGGGGGCGAGCAGTACTTC
>17|TRBV5-6|TRBD1|TRBJ1-1|.
CASSLVWAGGDGAEAFF
TGTGCCAGCAGCTTGGTCTGGGCAGGGGGCGACGGAGCTGAAGCTTTCTTT